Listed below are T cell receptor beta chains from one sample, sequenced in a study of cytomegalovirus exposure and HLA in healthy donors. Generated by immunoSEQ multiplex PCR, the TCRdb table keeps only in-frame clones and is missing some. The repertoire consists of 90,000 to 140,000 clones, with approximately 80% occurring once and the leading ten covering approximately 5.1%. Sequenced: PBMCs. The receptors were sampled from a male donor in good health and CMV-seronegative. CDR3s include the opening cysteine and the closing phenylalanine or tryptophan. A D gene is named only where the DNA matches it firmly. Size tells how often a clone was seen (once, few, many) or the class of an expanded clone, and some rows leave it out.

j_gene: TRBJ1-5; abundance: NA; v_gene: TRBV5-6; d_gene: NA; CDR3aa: CASSLGTGYPPQHF; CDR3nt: TGTGCCAGCAGCTTAGGAACAGGATATCCGCCCCAGCATTTT
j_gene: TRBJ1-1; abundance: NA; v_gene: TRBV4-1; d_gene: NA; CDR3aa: CASSHVTANTEAFF; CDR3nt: TGCGCCAGCAGCCATGTGACAGCGAACACTGAAGCTTTCTTT
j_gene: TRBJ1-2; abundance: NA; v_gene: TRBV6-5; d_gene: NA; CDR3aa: CASTGRAPYGYTF; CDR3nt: TGTGCCAGCACCGGCAGGGCCCCATATGGCTACACCTTC
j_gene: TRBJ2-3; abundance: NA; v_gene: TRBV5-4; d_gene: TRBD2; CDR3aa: CASSPRTSGSMDTQYF; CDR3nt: TGTGCCAGCAGCCCACGGACTAGCGGTAGTATGGATACGCAGTATTTT
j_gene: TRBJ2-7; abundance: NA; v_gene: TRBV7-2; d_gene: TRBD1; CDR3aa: CASSPEGTDPYEQYF; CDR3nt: TGTGCCAGCAGCCCCGAAGGGACAGATCCCTACGAGCAGTACTTC
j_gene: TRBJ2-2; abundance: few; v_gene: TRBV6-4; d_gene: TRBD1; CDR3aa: CASSAVPGQGTGELFF; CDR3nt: TGTGCCAGCAGTGCCGTCCCGGGACAGGGAACCGGGGAGCTGTTTTTT
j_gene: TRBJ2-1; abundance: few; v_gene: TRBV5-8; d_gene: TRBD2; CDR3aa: CASRGTSGLNEQFF; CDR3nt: TGTGCCAGCAGGGGGACTAGCGGACTCAATGAGCAGTTCTTC
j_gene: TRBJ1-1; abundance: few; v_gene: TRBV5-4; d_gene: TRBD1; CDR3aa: CASSLGRTGGNEAFF; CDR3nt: TGTGCCAGCAGCTTGGGCAGGACAGGGGGAAATGAAGCTTTCTTT
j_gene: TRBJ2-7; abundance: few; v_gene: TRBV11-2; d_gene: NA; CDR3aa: CASSLSDDGAYEQYF; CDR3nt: TGTGCCAGCAGCCTCTCCGATGACGGAGCCTACGAGCAGTACTTC
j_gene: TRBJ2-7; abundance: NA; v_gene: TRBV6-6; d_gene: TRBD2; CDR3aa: CASKRGTGSYEQYF; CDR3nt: TGTGCCAGCAAGCGGGGAACAGGCTCCTACGAGCAGTACTTC
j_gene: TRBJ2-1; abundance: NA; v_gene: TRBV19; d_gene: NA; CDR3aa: CASSTNGGHNEQFF; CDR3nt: TGTGCCAGTAGTACTAACGGCGGCCACAATGAGCAGTTCTTC
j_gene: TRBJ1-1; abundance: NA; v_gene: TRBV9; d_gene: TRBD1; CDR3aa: CASTPGQGGTEAFF; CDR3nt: TGTGCCAGCACCCCGGGACAGGGGGGCACTGAAGCTTTCTTT
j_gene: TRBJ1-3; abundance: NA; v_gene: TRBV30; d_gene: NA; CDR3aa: CAWVRVTGNTIYF; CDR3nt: TGTGCCTGGGTCAGGGTCACTGGAAACACCATATATTTT
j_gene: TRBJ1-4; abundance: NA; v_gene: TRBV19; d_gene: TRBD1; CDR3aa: CATTGDRVTAATNEKLFF; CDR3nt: TGTGCCACTACTGGGGACAGGGTGACTGCCGCAACTAATGAAAAACTGTTTTTT
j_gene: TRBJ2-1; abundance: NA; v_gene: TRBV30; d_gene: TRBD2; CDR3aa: CAWSVQRDHEQFF; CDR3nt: TGTGCCTGGAGTGTACAGCGGGACCATGAGCAGTTCTTC
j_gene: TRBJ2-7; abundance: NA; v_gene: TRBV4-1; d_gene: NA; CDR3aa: CASSRSPGLSSYEQYF; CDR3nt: TGCGCCAGCAGCCGCTCACCGGGATTAAGCTCCTACGAGCAGTACTTC
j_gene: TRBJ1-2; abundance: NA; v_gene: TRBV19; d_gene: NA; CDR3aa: CASSVAGYGYTF; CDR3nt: TGTGCCAGTAGTGTGGCTGGCTATGGCTACACCTTC
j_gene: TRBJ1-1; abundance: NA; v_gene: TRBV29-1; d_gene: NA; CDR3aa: CSVTGRVQNTEAFF; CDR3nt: TGCAGCGTGACGGGCAGGGTACAGAACACTGAAGCTTTCTTT
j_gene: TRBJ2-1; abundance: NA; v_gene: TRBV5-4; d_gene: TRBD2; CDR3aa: CASSMGLARDNEQFF; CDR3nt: TGTGCCAGCAGCATGGGACTAGCGCGCGACAATGAGCAGTTCTTC
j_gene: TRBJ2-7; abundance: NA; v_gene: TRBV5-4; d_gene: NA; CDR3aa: CASSPDNSYEQYF; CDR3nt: TGTGCCAGCAGCCCCGACAACTCCTACGAGCAGTACTTC
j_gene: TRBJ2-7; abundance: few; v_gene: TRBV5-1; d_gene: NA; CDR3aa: CASSFSTGMSSYEQYF; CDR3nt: TGCGCCAGCAGCTTCTCGACAGGAATGAGCTCCTACGAGCAGTACTTC
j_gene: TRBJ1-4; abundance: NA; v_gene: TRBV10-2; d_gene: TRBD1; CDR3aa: CASSDFQGGDVLFF; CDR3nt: TGCGCCAGCAGCGATTTTCAAGGGGGCGACGTACTGTTTTTT
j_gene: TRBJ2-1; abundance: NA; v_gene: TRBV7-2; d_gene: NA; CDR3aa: CASSLRLVGSYNEQFF; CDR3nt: TGTGCCAGCAGCTTACGACTAGTGGGCTCCTACAATGAGCAGTTCTTC
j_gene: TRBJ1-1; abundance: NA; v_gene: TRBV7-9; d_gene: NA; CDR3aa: CASSPVAGTEAFF; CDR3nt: TGTGCCAGCAGCCCAGTGGCAGGGACTGAAGCTTTCTTT
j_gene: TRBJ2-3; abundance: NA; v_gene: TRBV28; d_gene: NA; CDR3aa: CASSPQFDTQYF; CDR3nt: TGTGCCAGCAGTCCCCAGTTCGATACGCAGTATTTT
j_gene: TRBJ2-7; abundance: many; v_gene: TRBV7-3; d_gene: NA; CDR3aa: CASSLALRGEQYF; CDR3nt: TGTGCCAGCAGCTTAGCTTTAAGGGGCGAGCAGTACTTC
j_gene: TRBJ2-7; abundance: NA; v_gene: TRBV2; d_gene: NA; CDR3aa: CASSDLRGQSYEQYF; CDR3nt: TGTGCCAGCAGCGACCTCAGGGGCCAATCCTACGAGCAGTACTTC
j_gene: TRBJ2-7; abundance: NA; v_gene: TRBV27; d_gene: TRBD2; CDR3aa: CASSFEREGQGEQYF; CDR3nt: TGTGCCAGCAGTTTCGAGCGGGAGGGCCAGGGCGAGCAGTACTTC
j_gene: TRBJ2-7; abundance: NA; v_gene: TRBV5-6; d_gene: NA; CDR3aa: CASSTSSYEQYF; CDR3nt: TGTGCCAGCTCTACGTCTAGCTACGAGCAGTACTTC
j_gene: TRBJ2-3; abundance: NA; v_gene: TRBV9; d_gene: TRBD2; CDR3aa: CASSVPAEGGRITDTQYF; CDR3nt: TGTGCCAGCAGCGTACCGGCTGAAGGCGGGAGAATTACAGATACGCAGTATTTT
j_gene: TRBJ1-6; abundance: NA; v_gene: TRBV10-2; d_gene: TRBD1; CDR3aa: CASSGRQGESPLHF; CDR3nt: TGCGCCAGCAGTGGGCGACAGGGGGAGTCACCCCTCCACTTT
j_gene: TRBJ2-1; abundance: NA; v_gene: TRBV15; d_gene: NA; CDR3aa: CATSRDAGANEQFF; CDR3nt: TGTGCCACCAGCAGAGATGCGGGGGCGAATGAGCAGTTCTTC
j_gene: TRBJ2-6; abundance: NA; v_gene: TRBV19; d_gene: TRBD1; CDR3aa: CASSISTGGKFFSGANVLTF; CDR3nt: TGTGCCAGTAGTATAAGTACAGGGGGCAAGTTCTTCTCTGGGGCCAACGTCCTGACTTTC
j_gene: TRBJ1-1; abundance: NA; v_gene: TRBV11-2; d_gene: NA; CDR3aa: CASSLRREYTEAFF; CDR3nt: TGTGCCAGCAGCTTAAGGAGGGAGTACACTGAAGCTTTCTTT
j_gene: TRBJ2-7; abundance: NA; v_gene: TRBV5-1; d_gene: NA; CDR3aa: CASTMGQGRQSSYEQYF; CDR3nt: TGCGCCAGCACTATGGGGCAGGGAAGACAGAGCTCCTACGAGCAGTACTTC
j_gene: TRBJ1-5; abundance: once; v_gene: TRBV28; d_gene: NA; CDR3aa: CASSTVFSNQPQHF; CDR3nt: TGTGCCAGCAGTACAGTCTTTAGCAATCAGCCCCAGCATTTT
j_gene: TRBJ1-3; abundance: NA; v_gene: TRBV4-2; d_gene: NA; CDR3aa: CASSQDREGGNTIYF; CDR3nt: TGTGCCAGCAGCCAAGACCGCGAGGGAGGAAACACCATATATTTT
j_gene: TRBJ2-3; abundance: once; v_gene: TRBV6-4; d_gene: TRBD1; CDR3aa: CASSDEEGATDTQYF; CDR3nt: TGTGCCAGCAGTGACGAAGAGGGGGCGACAGATACGCAGTATTTT
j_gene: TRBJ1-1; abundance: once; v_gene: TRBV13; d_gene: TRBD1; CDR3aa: CASSQTLGQGGGAEAFF; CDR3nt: TGTGCCAGCAGCCAAACTCTAGGACAGGGAGGGGGCGCTGAAGCTTTCTTT
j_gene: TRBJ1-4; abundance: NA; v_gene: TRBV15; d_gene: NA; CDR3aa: CATSGPLGLPKRSNGEKLFF; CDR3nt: TGTGCCACCAGCGGCCCCTTGGGACTCCCGAAACGCTCCAACGGGGAAAAACTGTTTTTT
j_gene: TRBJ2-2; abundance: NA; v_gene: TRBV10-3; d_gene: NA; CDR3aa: CAISESWGTGTGELFF; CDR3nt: TGTGCCATCAGTGAGTCGTGGGGAACGGGGACCGGGGAGCTGTTTTTT
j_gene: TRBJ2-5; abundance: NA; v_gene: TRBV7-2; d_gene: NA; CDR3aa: CASSLEPRRTQYF; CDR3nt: TGTGCCAGCAGCTTAGAACCTAGGCGGACCCAGTACTTC
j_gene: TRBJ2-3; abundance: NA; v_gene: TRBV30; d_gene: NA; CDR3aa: CAWSRGGSGDTQYF; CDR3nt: TGTGCCTGGAGTCGCGGCGGGTCCGGAGATACGCAGTATTTT